The present TCR beta chain was sequenced within a study of memory CD4+ T cells and cytomegalovirus serostatus. This CDR3 is built from 15 residues. Trimming pared 0 bases from V and 2 bases from J, leaving 10 bases between. The table came from immunoSEQ multiplex PCR; TCRdb's copy has only in-frame clones and leaves some out. This sample carries roughly 86,000 clones, 80% of them seen once, and the ten largest clones take less than 4.5%. Findings and limits, study-wide: Median bootstrapped AUC for CMV status was about 0.95 originally, less than 0.93 US-trained.

Single viable CD3+CD4+CD8-CD45RO+ cells were sorted as the memory CD4+ T cells. Turning to this clone: Antigen specificity is unknown.

The chain links TRBV23-1 to TRBJ1-1; D remains ambiguous. TRBV23-1 is recorded as an ORF, its role being uncertain. The clonotype was recovered from an adult in good health and CMV-seropositive. The sample consisted of memory CD4+ T cells from blood. CDR3 residues: CASSQSSADNTEAFF. CDR3 nucleotides: TGCGCCAGCAGTCAATCGTCGGCGGATAACACTGAAGCTTTCTTT.